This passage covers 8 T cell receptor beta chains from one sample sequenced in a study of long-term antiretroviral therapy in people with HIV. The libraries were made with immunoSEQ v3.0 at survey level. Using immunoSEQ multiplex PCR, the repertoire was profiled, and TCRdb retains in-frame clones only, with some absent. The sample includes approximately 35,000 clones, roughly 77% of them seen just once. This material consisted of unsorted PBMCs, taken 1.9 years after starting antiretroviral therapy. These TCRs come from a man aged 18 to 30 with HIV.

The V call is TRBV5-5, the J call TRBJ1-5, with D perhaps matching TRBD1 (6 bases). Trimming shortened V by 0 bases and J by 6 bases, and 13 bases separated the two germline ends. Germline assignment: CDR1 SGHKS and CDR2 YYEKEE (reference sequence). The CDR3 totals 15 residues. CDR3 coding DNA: TGTGCCAGCAGCTTGGTGTGGACAGTCAGTCAGCCCCAGCATTTT. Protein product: CASSLVWTVSQPQHF.

DNA for the CDR3: TGTGCCAGCAGCCAACGCCGGGCAGGGGGAGAAAAACTGTTTTTT. It codes for CASSQRRAGGEKLFF. This chain links TRBV4-2 with TRBJ1-4, with 7 bases matching TRBD1. CDR1 and CDR2 from the germline V gene are LGHNA and YNFKEQ. V lost 2 bases, J lost 8 bases, and 8 bases stayed unmatched. The CDR3 has 15 amino acids.

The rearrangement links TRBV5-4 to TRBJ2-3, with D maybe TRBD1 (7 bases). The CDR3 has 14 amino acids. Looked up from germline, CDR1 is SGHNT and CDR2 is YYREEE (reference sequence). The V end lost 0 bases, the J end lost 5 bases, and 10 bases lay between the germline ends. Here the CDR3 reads CASSLGQGGDTQYF. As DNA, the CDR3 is TGTGCCAGCAGCTTGGGACAGGGAGGAGATACGCAGTATTTT.

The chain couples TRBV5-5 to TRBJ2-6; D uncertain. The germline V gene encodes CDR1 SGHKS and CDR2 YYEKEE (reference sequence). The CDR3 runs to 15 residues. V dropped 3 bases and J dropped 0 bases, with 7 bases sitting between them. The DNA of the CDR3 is TGTGCCAGCAGCTCGGACGGCTCTGGGGCCAACGTCCTGACTTTC. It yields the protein CASSSDGSGANVLTF.

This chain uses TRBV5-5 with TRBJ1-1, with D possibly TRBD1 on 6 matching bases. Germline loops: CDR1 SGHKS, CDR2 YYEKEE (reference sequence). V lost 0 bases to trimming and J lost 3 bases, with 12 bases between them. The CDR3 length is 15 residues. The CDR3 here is CASSLEGGGDTEAFF. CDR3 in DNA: TGTGCCAGCAGCTTGGAAGGAGGGGGGGACACTGAAGCTTTCTTT.

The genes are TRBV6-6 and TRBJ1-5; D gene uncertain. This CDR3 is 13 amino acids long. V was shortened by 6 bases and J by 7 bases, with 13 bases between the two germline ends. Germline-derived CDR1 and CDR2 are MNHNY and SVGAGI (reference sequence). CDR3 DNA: TGTGCCAGCAGCCCCCCCGAGGGCCAGCCCCAGCATTTT. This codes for CASSPPEGQPQHF.

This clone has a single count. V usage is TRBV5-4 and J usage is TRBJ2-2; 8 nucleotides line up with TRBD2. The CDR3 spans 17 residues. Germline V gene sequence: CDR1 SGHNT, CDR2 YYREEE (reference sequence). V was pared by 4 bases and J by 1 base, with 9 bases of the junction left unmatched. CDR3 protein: CASSRSLADENTGELFF. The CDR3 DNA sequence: TGTGCCAGCAGCCGATCACTAGCGGACGAGAACACCGGGGAGCTGTTTTTT.

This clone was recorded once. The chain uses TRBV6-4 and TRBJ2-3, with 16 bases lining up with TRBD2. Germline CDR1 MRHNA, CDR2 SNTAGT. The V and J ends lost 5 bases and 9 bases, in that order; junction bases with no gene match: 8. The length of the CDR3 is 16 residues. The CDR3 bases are TGTGCCAGCAGTTCAGGGACTAGCGGGGGGGCCGGAACGCAGTATTTT. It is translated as CASSSGTSGGAGTQYF.